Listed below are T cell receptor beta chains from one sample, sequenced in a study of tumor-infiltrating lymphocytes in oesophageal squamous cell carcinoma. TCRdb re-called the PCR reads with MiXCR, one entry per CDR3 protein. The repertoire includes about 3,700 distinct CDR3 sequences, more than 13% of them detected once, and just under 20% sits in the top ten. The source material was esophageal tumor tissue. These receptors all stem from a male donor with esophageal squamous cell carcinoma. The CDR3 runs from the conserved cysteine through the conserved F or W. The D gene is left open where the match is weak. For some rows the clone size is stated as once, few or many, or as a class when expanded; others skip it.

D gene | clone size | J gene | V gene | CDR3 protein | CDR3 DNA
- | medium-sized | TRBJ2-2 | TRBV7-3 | CASSSRGGRTGELFF | TGTGCCAGCAGCTCGCGCGGGGGCCGCACCGGGGAGCTGTTTTTT
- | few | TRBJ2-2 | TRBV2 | CASSAAVDTGELFF | TGTGCCAGCAGTGCTGCTGTTGACACCGGGGAGCTGTTTTTT
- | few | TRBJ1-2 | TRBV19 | CASSIDDNYGYTF | TGTGCCAGTAGTATAGATGATAACTATGGCTACACCTTC
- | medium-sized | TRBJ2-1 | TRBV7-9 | CASSLSLGLRNYNEQFF | TGTGCCAGCAGCTTATCCTTAGGACTGAGAAATTACAATGAGCAGTTCTTC
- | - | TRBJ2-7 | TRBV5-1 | CASRSTTRSYEQYF | TGCGCCAGCAGATCGACGACACGGTCCTACGAGCAGTACTTC
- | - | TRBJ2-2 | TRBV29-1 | CSVERGANTGELFF | TGCAGCGTTGAAAGGGGCGCGAACACCGGGGAGCTGTTTTTT
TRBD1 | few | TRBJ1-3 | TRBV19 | CASSIPSTGAGGNTIYF | TGTGCCAGTAGTATACCCTCGACAGGGGCGGGTGGAAACACCATATATTTT
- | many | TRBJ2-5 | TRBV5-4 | CASSPSPGTFHQQETQYF | TGTGCCAGCAGCCCTAGCCCCGGGACATTTCATCAACAAGAGACCCAGTACTTC
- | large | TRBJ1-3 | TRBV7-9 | CASSLVATASSSGNTIYF | TGTGCCAGCAGCTTAGTGGCCACCGCTAGCAGCTCTGGAAACACCATATATTTT
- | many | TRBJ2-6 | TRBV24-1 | CATSASAVPNSGANVLTF | TGTGCCACCAGTGCGTCGGCAGTCCCCAACTCTGGGGCCAACGTCCTGACTTTC
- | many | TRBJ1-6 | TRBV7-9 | CASSPTQREGLASPLHF | TGTGCCAGCAGCCCAACTCAACGTGAGGGGTTGGCTTCACCCCTCCACTTT
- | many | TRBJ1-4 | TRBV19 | CASRGEHSLFF | TGTGCCAGCAGGGGCGAACATTCACTGTTTTTT
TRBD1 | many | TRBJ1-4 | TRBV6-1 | CASSASQGAGEKLFF | TGTGCCAGCAGTGCATCACAGGGGGCTGGTGAAAAACTGTTTTTT
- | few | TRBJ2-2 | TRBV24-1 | CATSEWGFSGELFF | TGTGCCACCAGTGAGTGGGGGTTCAGCGGGGAGCTGTTTTTT
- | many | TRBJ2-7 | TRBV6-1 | CASSSGGWQYF | TGTGCCAGCAGTTCGGGTGGGTGGCAGTACTTC
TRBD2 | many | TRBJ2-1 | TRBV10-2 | CASSYLPGLAGGTNEQFF | TGCGCCAGCAGTTACCTACCGGGACTAGCGGGGGGAACCAATGAGCAGTTCTTC
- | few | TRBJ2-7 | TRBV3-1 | CASSPYHGTELEQYF | TGTGCCAGCAGCCCTTATCACGGGACGGAGTTGGAGCAGTACTTC
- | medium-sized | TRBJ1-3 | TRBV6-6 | CASSYSTGSGNTIYF | TGTGCCAGCAGTTACTCAACAGGCTCTGGAAACACCATATATTTT
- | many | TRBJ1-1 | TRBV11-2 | CASSSVFGPGGEAFF | TGTGCCAGCAGCTCGGTTTTCGGTCCGGGCGGTGAAGCTTTCTTT
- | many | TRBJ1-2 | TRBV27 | CASSPLLNYYGYTF | TGTGCCAGCAGCCCCTTGCTGAATTACTATGGCTACACCTTC
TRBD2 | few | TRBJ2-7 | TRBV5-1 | CASSSGLAGGRSVYNEQYF | TGCGCCAGCAGCTCCGGGCTAGCGGGGGGAAGATCGGTGTACAATGAGCAGTACTTC
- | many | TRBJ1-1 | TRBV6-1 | CASSETLSTEAFF | TGTGCCAGCTCGGAGACTCTTTCCACTGAAGCTTTCTTT
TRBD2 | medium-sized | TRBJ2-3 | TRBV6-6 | CASSYKGLAGGWDTQYF | TGTGCCAGCAGTTACAAGGGACTAGCGGGGGGCTGGGATACGCAGTATTTT
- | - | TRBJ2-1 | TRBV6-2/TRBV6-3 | CASSVHMQETQNF | TGTGCCAGCAGTGTCCACATGCAAGAGACCCAGAACTTC
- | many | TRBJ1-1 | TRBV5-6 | CASSFPLGRTEAFF | TGTGCCAGCAGCTTCCCCCTTGGGAGGACTGAAGCTTTCTTT
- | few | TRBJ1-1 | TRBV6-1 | CASSLSMNTEAFF | TGTGCCAGCAGCCTATCCATGAACACTGAAGCTTTCTTT
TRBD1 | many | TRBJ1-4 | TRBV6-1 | CASRDRVEKLFF | TGTGCCAGCAGGGACAGGGTTGAAAAACTGTTTTTT
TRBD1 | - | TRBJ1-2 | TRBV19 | CASTEQGISGYTF | TGTGCCAGTACCGAACAGGGGATCTCTGGCTACACCTTC
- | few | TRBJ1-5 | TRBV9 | CASSDGQSNQPQHF | TGTGCCAGCAGCGACGGACAGAGCAATCAGCCCCAGCATTTT
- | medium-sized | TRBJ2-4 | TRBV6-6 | CASSYPDKRLHF | TGTGCCAGCAGTTACCCGGACAAACGCCTCCACTTC